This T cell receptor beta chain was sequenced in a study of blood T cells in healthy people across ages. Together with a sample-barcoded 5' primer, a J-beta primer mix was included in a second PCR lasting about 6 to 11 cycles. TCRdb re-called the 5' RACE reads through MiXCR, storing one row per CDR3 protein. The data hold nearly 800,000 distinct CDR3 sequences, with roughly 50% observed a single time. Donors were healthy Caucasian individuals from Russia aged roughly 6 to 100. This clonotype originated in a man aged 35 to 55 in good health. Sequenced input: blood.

The CDR3 DNA sequence: TGCGCCAGCAGCTTCGGAGCGGGGTACCAAGAGACCCAGTACTTC. Residues: CASSFGAGYQETQYF. The rearrangement joins TRBV5-1 to TRBJ2-5; 7 bases match TRBD2. The germline CDR1 and CDR2 sequences are SGHRS and YFSETQ. This CDR3 comprises 15 residues. Losses at the gene ends were 2 bases for V and 0 bases for J; bases not matched to a gene: 4.